These T cell receptor beta chains were read from a single sample in a study of T cell changes during pregnancy in multiple sclerosis. Using immunoSEQ multiplex PCR, the repertoire was profiled, and TCRdb retains in-frame clones only, with some absent. The table lists around 69,000 clones, approximately 94% of them singletons. Sequenced material: peripheral blood, taken in the second trimester of pregnancy. These receptors all stem from a female donor in good health, enrolled as a control in a pregnancy study. Each CDR3 is given with its conserved first and last residue. A D gene is named only where the DNA matches it firmly. Clone sizes are given selectively: once, few, many, or a class where the clone is expanded.

d_gene: .
len: 14
abundance: .
v_gene: TRBV4-3
j_gene: TRBJ1-4
CDR3nt: TGCGCCAGCAGCCAGGGAATTGCGGGGGAAAAACTGTTTTTT
CDR3aa: CASSQGIAGEKLFF

d_gene: .
len: 15
abundance: .
v_gene: TRBV4-2
j_gene: TRBJ2-1
CDR3nt: TGTGCCAGCAGCCAAGAACGGGGACAAATCGGTGCGCAGTTCTTC
CDR3aa: CASSQERGQIGAQFF

d_gene: .
len: 11
abundance: .
v_gene: TRBV10-3
j_gene: TRBJ1-2
CDR3nt: TGTGCCACCCGGGGGTACTATGGCTACACCTTC
CDR3aa: CATRGYYGYTF

d_gene: TRBD2
len: 15
abundance: .
v_gene: TRBV4-2
j_gene: TRBJ2-7
CDR3nt: TGTGCCAGCAGCGCTCCTAGCGGGGGAAACTACGAGCAGTACTTC
CDR3aa: CASSAPSGGNYEQYF

d_gene: .
len: 13
abundance: .
v_gene: TRBV15
j_gene: TRBJ2-5
CDR3nt: TGTGCCACCAGCAGAGATCATAGAGAGACCCAGTACTTC
CDR3aa: CATSRDHRETQYF

d_gene: .
len: 14
abundance: .
v_gene: TRBV7-6
j_gene: TRBJ1-4
CDR3nt: TGTGCCAGCAGCTTCGGGCCTTCGGAGGGAAAACTGTTTTTT
CDR3aa: CASSFGPSEGKLFF

d_gene: .
len: 15
abundance: .
v_gene: TRBV7-2
j_gene: TRBJ2-3
CDR3nt: TGTGCCAGCAGCTCCTTAGCTAAGGGGGGGGATACGCAGTATTTT
CDR3aa: CASSSLAKGGDTQYF

d_gene: TRBD1
len: 13
abundance: .
v_gene: TRBV9
j_gene: TRBJ2-5
CDR3nt: TGTGCCAGCGGACAGGGGATCGTAGAGACCCAGTACTTC
CDR3aa: CASGQGIVETQYF

d_gene: TRBD1
len: 13
abundance: .
v_gene: TRBV7-2
j_gene: TRBJ1-5
CDR3nt: TGTGCCAGCAGCCCGGGACAGGCGCAGCCCCAGCATTTT
CDR3aa: CASSPGQAQPQHF

d_gene: TRBD1
len: 14
abundance: .
v_gene: TRBV9
j_gene: TRBJ1-1
CDR3nt: TGTGCCAGCAGCGTGACAGGGTCCGGGACTGAAGCTTTCTTT
CDR3aa: CASSVTGSGTEAFF

d_gene: TRBD1
len: 14
abundance: .
v_gene: TRBV7-9
j_gene: TRBJ2-5
CDR3nt: TGTGCCAGCAGCCCGCGGACAGGGCTAGAGACCCAGTACTTC
CDR3aa: CASSPRTGLETQYF

d_gene: TRBD2
len: 16
abundance: .
v_gene: TRBV4-2
j_gene: TRBJ2-1
CDR3nt: TGTGCCAGCAGCCAAGGGGGGACTAGCTCCTACAATGAGCAGTTCTTC
CDR3aa: CASSQGGTSSYNEQFF

d_gene: .
len: 14
abundance: .
v_gene: TRBV27
j_gene: TRBJ1-2
CDR3nt: TGTGCCAGCAGCTCACCGGGACTGAACTATGGCTACACCTTC
CDR3aa: CASSSPGLNYGYTF

d_gene: .
len: 13
abundance: .
v_gene: TRBV4-3
j_gene: TRBJ1-6
CDR3nt: TGCGCCAGCAGCCAAGGAAACTTTTCACCCCTCCACTTT
CDR3aa: CASSQGNFSPLHF

d_gene: .
len: 14
abundance: .
v_gene: TRBV14
j_gene: TRBJ2-7
CDR3nt: TGTGCCAGCAGCTCCTGGACACGTACCTACGAGCAGTACTTC
CDR3aa: CASSSWTRTYEQYF

d_gene: TRBD2
len: 15
abundance: once
v_gene: TRBV5-1
j_gene: TRBJ2-5
CDR3nt: TGCGCCAGCAAGGTCCCGGGGGGGCTACGGGAGACCCAGTACTTC
CDR3aa: CASKVPGGLRETQYF

d_gene: TRBD1
len: 16
abundance: .
v_gene: TRBV7-9
j_gene: TRBJ1-1
CDR3nt: TGTGCCAGCAGCTTCCGGTACGGACAGGGAATGACTGAAGCTTTCTTT
CDR3aa: CASSFRYGQGMTEAFF

d_gene: TRBD1
len: 17
abundance: .
v_gene: TRBV5-4
j_gene: TRBJ1-6
CDR3nt: TGTGCCAGCAGTCCCGGGACAGAATACTCCTATAATTCACCCCTCCACTTT
CDR3aa: CASSPGTEYSYNSPLHF

d_gene: .
len: 13
abundance: .
v_gene: TRBV7-9
j_gene: TRBJ2-7
CDR3nt: TGTGCCAGCAGCTTAGCGGGAGTCAACGAGCAGTACTTC
CDR3aa: CASSLAGVNEQYF

d_gene: .
len: 14
abundance: .
v_gene: TRBV6-1
j_gene: TRBJ1-2
CDR3nt: TGTGCCAGCAGTGAATTTGGCAGAAACTATGGCTACACCTTC
CDR3aa: CASSEFGRNYGYTF

d_gene: .
len: 17
abundance: .
v_gene: TRBV28
j_gene: TRBJ1-6
CDR3nt: TGTGCCAGCAGCCCGCCCCTCACCGGGACGGGGGATTCACCCCTCCACTTT
CDR3aa: CASSPPLTGTGDSPLHF

d_gene: .
len: 12
abundance: .
v_gene: TRBV5-1
j_gene: TRBJ2-7
CDR3nt: TGCGCCAGCAGCAAACTAGCTCACGAGCAGTACTTC
CDR3aa: CASSKLAHEQYF

d_gene: .
len: 8
abundance: .
v_gene: TRBV20-1
j_gene: TRBJ1-2
CDR3nt: TGCAGACCAGATGGCTACACCTTC
CDR3aa: CRPDGYTF

d_gene: .
len: 15
abundance: .
v_gene: TRBV5-6
j_gene: TRBJ1-4
CDR3nt: TGTGCCAGCAGCTTCCGAGGGCAGAAGAATGAAAAACTGTTTTTT
CDR3aa: CASSFRGQKNEKLFF

d_gene: TRBD1
len: 16
abundance: .
v_gene: TRBV19
j_gene: TRBJ2-6
CDR3nt: TGTGCCAGTAGAGGACAGGGGGTCTCTGGGGCCAACGTCCTGACTTTC
CDR3aa: CASRGQGVSGANVLTF

d_gene: .
len: 15
abundance: .
v_gene: TRBV19
j_gene: TRBJ2-1
CDR3nt: TGTGCCAGTAGTATAGTCGGCCGGGGGTACAATGAGCAGTTCTTC
CDR3aa: CASSIVGRGYNEQFF

d_gene: .
len: 15
abundance: .
v_gene: TRBV30
j_gene: TRBJ1-2
CDR3nt: TGTGCCTGGAGTCCTTTAGTACAGGGTGGTTATGGCTACACCTTC
CDR3aa: CAWSPLVQGGYGYTF

d_gene: .
len: 13
abundance: .
v_gene: TRBV27
j_gene: TRBJ1-2
CDR3nt: TGTGCCAGCAGTCTGTCAGCTAGCTATGGCTACACCTTC
CDR3aa: CASSLSASYGYTF

d_gene: TRBD2
len: 15
abundance: .
v_gene: TRBV14
j_gene: TRBJ2-1
CDR3nt: TGTGCCAGCAGCCCCACGGGCGGGGGGGCCAATGAGCAGTTCTTC
CDR3aa: CASSPTGGGANEQFF

d_gene: TRBD1
len: 15
abundance: .
v_gene: TRBV7-3
j_gene: TRBJ2-7
CDR3nt: TGTGCCAGCAGCCCTAGGACAGGGAGCTCCTACGAGCAGTACTTC
CDR3aa: CASSPRTGSSYEQYF

d_gene: .
len: 16
abundance: .
v_gene: TRBV5-4
j_gene: TRBJ2-3
CDR3nt: TGTGCCAGCGGGAAGGGAACGGGAGCTAGCACAGATACGCAGTATTTT
CDR3aa: CASGKGTGASTDTQYF

d_gene: .
len: 10
abundance: .
v_gene: TRBV6-1
j_gene: TRBJ1-2
CDR3nt: TGTGCCAGCAGCGCAGGGTTCCCTACCTTC
CDR3aa: CASSAGFPTF

d_gene: .
len: 15
abundance: .
v_gene: TRBV19
j_gene: TRBJ1-2
CDR3nt: TGTGCCAGCACGGGGGCCCCGGGGGGAGACTATGGCTACACCTTC
CDR3aa: CASTGAPGGDYGYTF

d_gene: .
len: 16
abundance: .
v_gene: TRBV7-9
j_gene: TRBJ2-3
CDR3nt: TGTGCCAGCAGCTTAGGGGCTAGCGACCTCACAGATACGCAGTATTTT
CDR3aa: CASSLGASDLTDTQYF

d_gene: .
len: 13
abundance: .
v_gene: TRBV10-3
j_gene: TRBJ1-1
CDR3nt: TGTGCCATCAGACACCGGGGGGGCACTGAAGCTTTCTTT
CDR3aa: CAIRHRGGTEAFF

d_gene: .
len: 16
abundance: .
v_gene: TRBV4-1
j_gene: TRBJ1-2
CDR3nt: TGCGCCAGCAGCCAAGATCCCCTGACACGCAATTATGGCTACACCTTC
CDR3aa: CASSQDPLTRNYGYTF

d_gene: .
len: 14
abundance: .
v_gene: TRBV5-4
j_gene: TRBJ1-2
CDR3nt: TGTGCCAGCAGCCAGAGATTAGGGGTTAATGGCTACACCTTC
CDR3aa: CASSQRLGVNGYTF

d_gene: TRBD2
len: 15
abundance: .
v_gene: TRBV15
j_gene: TRBJ2-7
CDR3nt: TGTGCCACCAGCAGAGTGGCGGGGGGGCTGTACGAGCAGTACTTC
CDR3aa: CATSRVAGGLYEQYF

d_gene: .
len: 16
abundance: .
v_gene: TRBV5-4
j_gene: TRBJ1-1
CDR3nt: TGTGCCAGCAGCTTGGAAGGGGCTCGCTGGAACACTGAAGCTTTCTTT
CDR3aa: CASSLEGARWNTEAFF

d_gene: TRBD1
len: 15
abundance: .
v_gene: TRBV2
j_gene: TRBJ1-5
CDR3nt: TGTGCCAGCAGTGGACCAGGGGGTAGCAATCAGCCCCAGCATTTT
CDR3aa: CASSGPGGSNQPQHF

d_gene: .
len: 15
abundance: .
v_gene: TRBV7-3
j_gene: TRBJ2-1
CDR3nt: TGTGCCAGCAGCTTAACGCCCGGCTCCTACAATGAGCAGTTCTTC
CDR3aa: CASSLTPGSYNEQFF

d_gene: .
len: 14
abundance: .
v_gene: TRBV13
j_gene: TRBJ2-7
CDR3nt: TGTGCCAGTCAAGGAGGGGGGGCCCCCTACGAGCAGTACTTC
CDR3aa: CASQGGGAPYEQYF

d_gene: .
len: 14
abundance: .
v_gene: TRBV27
j_gene: TRBJ2-2
CDR3nt: TGTGCCAGCAGATCATTAGCGAACACCGGGGAGCTGTTTTTT
CDR3aa: CASRSLANTGELFF

d_gene: TRBD1
len: 14
abundance: .
v_gene: TRBV6-6
j_gene: TRBJ1-1
CDR3nt: TGTGCCAGTTTGGGGGGACAGGGGAGGACTGAAGCTTTCTTT
CDR3aa: CASLGGQGRTEAFF

d_gene: .
len: 16
abundance: .
v_gene: TRBV4-2
j_gene: TRBJ1-1
CDR3nt: TGTGCCAGCAGCCAAGTAAGTGTAGGGGAAGGTACTGAAGCTTTCTTT
CDR3aa: CASSQVSVGEGTEAFF

d_gene: .
len: 15
abundance: .
v_gene: TRBV27
j_gene: TRBJ2-1
CDR3nt: TGTGCCAGCAGTTTTCACAGGGCGTCCTACAATGAGCAGTTCTTC
CDR3aa: CASSFHRASYNEQFF

d_gene: .
len: 12
abundance: .
v_gene: TRBV6-1
j_gene: TRBJ1-5
CDR3nt: TGTGCCAGCAGTGCAAGCAATCAGCCCCAGCATTTT
CDR3aa: CASSASNQPQHF

d_gene: TRBD1
len: 17
abundance: .
v_gene: TRBV28
j_gene: TRBJ1-1
CDR3nt: TGTGCCACCTCGGACAGGGGAATGGATCCGTTGTTCACTGAAGCTTTCTTT
CDR3aa: CATSDRGMDPLFTEAFF

d_gene: TRBD1
len: 16
abundance: .
v_gene: TRBV28
j_gene: TRBJ1-2
CDR3nt: TGTGCCAGCAGTTTATCCCCCGGACAGGGGAACTATGGCTACACCTTC
CDR3aa: CASSLSPGQGNYGYTF

d_gene: TRBD1
len: 11
abundance: once
v_gene: TRBV6-6
j_gene: TRBJ1-4
CDR3nt: TGTGCCAGCAACGGACAGGGAAGACTGTTTTTT
CDR3aa: CASNGQGRLFF

d_gene: .
len: 12
abundance: .
v_gene: TRBV11-3
j_gene: TRBJ1-1
CDR3nt: TGTGCCAGCAGCGGCCCAAACACTGAAGCTTTCTTT
CDR3aa: CASSGPNTEAFF

d_gene: .
len: 11
abundance: .
v_gene: TRBV10-3
j_gene: TRBJ2-7
CDR3nt: TGTGCCATCATGGCCAACTACGAGCAGTACTTC
CDR3aa: CAIMANYEQYF

d_gene: .
len: 12
abundance: .
v_gene: TRBV4-1
j_gene: TRBJ2-2
CDR3nt: TGCGCCAGCAGCCAAGTGGGCCGGGAGCTGTTTTTT
CDR3aa: CASSQVGRELFF

d_gene: .
len: 11
abundance: .
v_gene: TRBV2
j_gene: TRBJ2-1
CDR3nt: TGTGCCAGCAATAGCTACAATGAGCAGTTCTTC
CDR3aa: CASNSYNEQFF

d_gene: TRBD2
len: 16
abundance: .
v_gene: TRBV6-5
j_gene: TRBJ2-7
CDR3nt: TGTGCCAGCAGTTACCTCGGGACTAGCGGGGAGACCGAGCAGTACTTC
CDR3aa: CASSYLGTSGETEQYF

d_gene: .
len: 13
abundance: .
v_gene: TRBV28
j_gene: TRBJ1-5
CDR3nt: TGTGCCAGCAGCCCGGCAAGCGATCAGCCCCAGCATTTT
CDR3aa: CASSPASDQPQHF

d_gene: .
len: 17
abundance: once
v_gene: TRBV4-3
j_gene: TRBJ1-3
CDR3nt: TGCGCCAGCAGCCAAGGGAAACAGGGATCATGGGGAAACACCATATATTTT
CDR3aa: CASSQGKQGSWGNTIYF